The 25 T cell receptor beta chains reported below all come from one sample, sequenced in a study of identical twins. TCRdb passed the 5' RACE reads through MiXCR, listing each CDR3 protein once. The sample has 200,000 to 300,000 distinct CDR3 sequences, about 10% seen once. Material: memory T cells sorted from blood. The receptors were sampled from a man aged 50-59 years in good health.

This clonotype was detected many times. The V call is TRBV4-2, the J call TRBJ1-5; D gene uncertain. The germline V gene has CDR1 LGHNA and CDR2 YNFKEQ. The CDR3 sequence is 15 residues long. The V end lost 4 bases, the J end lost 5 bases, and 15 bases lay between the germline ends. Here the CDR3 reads CASSLGLLYHQPQHF. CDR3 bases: TGTGCCAGCAGCCTCGGACTCCTGTACCATCAGCCCCAGCATTTT.

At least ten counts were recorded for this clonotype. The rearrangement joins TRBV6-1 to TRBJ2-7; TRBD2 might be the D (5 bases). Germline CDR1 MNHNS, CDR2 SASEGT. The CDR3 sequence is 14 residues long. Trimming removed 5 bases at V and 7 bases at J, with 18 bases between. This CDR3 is CASSPRTGPFEQYF. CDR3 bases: TGTGCCAGCAGTCCTAGGACTGGGCCATTTGAGCAGTACTTC.

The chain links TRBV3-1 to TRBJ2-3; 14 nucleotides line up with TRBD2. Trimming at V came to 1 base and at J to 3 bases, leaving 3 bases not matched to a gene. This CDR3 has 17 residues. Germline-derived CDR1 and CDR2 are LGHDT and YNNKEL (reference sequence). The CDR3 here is CASSQGTSGGRTDTQYF. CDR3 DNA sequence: TGTGCCAGCAGCCAAGGGACTAGCGGGGGGCGGACAGATACGCAGTATTTT.

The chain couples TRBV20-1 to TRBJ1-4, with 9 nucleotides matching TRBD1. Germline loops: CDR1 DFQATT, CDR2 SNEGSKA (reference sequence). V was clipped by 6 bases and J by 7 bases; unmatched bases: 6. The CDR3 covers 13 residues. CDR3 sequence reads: CSASGTGSEKLFF. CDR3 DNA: TGCAGTGCATCCGGGACAGGGAGTGAAAAACTGTTTTTT.

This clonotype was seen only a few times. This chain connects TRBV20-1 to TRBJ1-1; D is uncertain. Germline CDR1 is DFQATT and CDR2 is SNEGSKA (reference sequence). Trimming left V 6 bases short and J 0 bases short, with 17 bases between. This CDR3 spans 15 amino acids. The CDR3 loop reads CSAPRLGGMNTEAFF. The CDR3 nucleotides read TGCAGTGCCCCGAGATTGGGTGGGATGAACACTGAAGCTTTCTTT.

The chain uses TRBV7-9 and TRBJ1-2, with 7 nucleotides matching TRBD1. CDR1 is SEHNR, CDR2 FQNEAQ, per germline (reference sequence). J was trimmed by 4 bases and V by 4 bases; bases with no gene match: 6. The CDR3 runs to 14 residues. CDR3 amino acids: CASSSGQAIYGYTF. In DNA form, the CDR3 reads TGTGCCAGCAGCTCCGGACAGGCTATCTATGGCTACACCTTC.

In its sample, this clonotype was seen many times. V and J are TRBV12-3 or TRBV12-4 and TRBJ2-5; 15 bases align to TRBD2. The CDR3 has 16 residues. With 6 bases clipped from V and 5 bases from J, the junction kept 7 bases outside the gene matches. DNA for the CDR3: TGTGCCAGCAGCCGGACTAGCGGGGGGGCCAGGGAGACCCAGTACTTC. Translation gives CASSRTSGGARETQYF.

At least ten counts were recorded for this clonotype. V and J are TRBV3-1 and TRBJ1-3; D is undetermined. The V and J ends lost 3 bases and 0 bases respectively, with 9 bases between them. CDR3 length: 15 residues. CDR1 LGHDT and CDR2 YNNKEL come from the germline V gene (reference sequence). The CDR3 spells CASSHRGSSGNTIYF. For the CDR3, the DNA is TGTGCCAGCAGCCATCGAGGAAGCTCTGGAAACACCATATATTTT.

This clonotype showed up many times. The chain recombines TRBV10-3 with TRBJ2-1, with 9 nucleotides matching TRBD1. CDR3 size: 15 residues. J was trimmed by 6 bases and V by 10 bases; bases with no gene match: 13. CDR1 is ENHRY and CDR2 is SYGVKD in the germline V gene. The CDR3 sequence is CATEMGQGGSNEQFF. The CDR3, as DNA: TGTGCCACAGAAATGGGACAGGGTGGATCCAATGAGCAGTTCTTC.

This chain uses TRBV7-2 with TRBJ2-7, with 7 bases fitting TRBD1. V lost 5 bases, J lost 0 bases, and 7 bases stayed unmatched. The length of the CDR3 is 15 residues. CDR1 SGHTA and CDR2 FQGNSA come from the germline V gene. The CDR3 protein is CASSVQGQNSYEQYF. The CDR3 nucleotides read TGTGCCAGCAGCGTCCAGGGACAGAACTCCTACGAGCAGTACTTC.

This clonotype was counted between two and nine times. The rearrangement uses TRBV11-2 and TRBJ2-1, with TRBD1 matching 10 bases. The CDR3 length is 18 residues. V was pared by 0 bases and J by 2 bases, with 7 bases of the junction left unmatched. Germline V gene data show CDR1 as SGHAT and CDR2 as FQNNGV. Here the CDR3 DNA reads TGTGCCAGCAGCTTAGATTTCGGACAGGGGGGGACCTACAATGAGCAGTTCTTC. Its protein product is CASSLDFGQGGTYNEQFF. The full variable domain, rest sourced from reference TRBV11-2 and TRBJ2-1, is EAGVAQSPRYKIIEKRQSVAFWCNPISGHATLYWYQQILGQGPKLLIQFQNNGVVDDSQLPKDRFSAERLKGVDSTLKIQPAKLEDSAVYLCASSLDFGQGGTYNEQFFGPGTRLTVL.

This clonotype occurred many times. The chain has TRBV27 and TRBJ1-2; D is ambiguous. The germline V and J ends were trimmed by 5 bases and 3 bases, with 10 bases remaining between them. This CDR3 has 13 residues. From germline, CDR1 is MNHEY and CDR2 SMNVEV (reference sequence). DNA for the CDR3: TGTGCCAGCAGTCCGACGCCCTACTATGGCTACACCTTC. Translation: CASSPTPYYGYTF.

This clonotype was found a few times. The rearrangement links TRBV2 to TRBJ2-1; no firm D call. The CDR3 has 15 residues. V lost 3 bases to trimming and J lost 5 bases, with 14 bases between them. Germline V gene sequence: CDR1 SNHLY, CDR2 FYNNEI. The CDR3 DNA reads TGTGCCAGCAGTGATCCTAGAGGAGCCAACAATGAGCAGTTCTTC. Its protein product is CASSDPRGANNEQFF.

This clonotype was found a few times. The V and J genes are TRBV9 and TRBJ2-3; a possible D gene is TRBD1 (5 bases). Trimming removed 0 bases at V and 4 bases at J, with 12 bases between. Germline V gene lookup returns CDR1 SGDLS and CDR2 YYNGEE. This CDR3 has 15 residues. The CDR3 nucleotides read TGTGCCAGCAGCGTAGTGTACAGGATAGCAGATACGCAGTATTTT. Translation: CASSVVYRIADTQYF.

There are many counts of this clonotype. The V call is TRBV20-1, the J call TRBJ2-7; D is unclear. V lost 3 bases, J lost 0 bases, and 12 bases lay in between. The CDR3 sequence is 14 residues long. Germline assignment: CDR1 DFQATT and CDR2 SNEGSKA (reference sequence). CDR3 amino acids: CSASGGRSSYEQYF. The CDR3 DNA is TGCAGTGCTAGTGGTGGCCGCAGCTCCTACGAGCAGTACTTC.

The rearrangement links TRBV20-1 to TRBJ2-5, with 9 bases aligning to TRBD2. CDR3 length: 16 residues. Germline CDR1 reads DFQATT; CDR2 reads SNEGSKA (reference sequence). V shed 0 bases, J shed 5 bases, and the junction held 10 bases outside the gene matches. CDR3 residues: CSARDSASGTSETQYF. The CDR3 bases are TGCAGTGCTAGAGATTCGGCTAGCGGGACTAGCGAGACCCAGTACTTC.

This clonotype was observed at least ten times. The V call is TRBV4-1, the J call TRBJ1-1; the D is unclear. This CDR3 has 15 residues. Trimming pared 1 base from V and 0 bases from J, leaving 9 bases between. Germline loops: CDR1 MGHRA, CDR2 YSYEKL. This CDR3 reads CASSQVPALNTEAFF. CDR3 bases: TGCGCCAGCAGCCAAGTCCCAGCTTTGAACACTGAAGCTTTCTTT.

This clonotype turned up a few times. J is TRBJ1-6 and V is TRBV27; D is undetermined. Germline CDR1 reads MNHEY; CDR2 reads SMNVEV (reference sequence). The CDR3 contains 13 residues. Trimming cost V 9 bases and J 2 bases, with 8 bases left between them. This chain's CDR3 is CASGVTYNSPLHF. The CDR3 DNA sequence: TGTGCCAGTGGGGTTACCTATAATTCACCCCTCCACTTT.

The CDR3 reads CASSLGGLAGEGTQYF. CDR3 nucleotide sequence: TGTGCCAGCAGCTTGGGGGGACTAGCGGGAGAGGGGACCCAGTACTTC. This rearrangement joins TRBV11-2 to TRBJ2-5; 14 bases line up with TRBD2. The ends lost 3 bases at V and 7 bases at J; junction bases unmatched: 7. The CDR3 consists of 16 residues. Germline assignment: CDR1 SGHAT and CDR2 FQNNGV.

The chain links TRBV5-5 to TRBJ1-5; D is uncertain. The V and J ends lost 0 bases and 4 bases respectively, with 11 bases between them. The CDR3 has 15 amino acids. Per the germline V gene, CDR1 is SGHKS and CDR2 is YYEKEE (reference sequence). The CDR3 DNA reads TGTGCCAGCAGCTTGGACAGTCAGCGTAATCAGCCCCAGCATTTT. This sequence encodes CASSLDSQRNQPQHF.

This CDR3 is CASSLGQGLNEQYF. In DNA form, the CDR3 reads TGCGCCAGCAGCTTGGGGCAGGGTTTGAACGAGCAGTACTTC. The V call is TRBV5-1, the J call TRBJ2-7; possibly TRBD1 for D (5 bases). The CDR3 has 14 residues. The V and J ends lost 0 bases and 5 bases respectively, with 12 bases between them. Germline CDR1 reads SGHRS; CDR2 reads YFSETQ.

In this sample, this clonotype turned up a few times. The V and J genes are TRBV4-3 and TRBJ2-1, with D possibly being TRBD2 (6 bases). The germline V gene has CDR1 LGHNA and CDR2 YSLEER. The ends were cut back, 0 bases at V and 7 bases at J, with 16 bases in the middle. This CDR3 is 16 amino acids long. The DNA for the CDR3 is TGCGCCAGCAGCCAAGATCTGCTAGCGAGGTGGAATGAGCAGTTCTTC. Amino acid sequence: CASSQDLLARWNEQFF.

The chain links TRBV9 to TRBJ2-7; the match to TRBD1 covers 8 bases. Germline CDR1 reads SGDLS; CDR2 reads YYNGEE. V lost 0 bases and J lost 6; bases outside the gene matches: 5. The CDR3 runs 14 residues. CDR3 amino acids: CASSVVGQGVEQYF. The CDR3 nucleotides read TGTGCCAGCAGCGTAGTCGGACAGGGTGTCGAGCAGTACTTC.

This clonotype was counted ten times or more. CDR3 in DNA: TGTGCCAGCAGTACCACAGGGTTCGAGCAGTACTTC. This translates into CASSTTGFEQYF. This chain uses TRBV12-3 or TRBV12-4 with TRBJ2-7; TRBD1 might be the D (6 bases). V gave up 5 bases and J gave up 6 bases, with 11 bases separating them. This CDR3 comprises 12 residues.

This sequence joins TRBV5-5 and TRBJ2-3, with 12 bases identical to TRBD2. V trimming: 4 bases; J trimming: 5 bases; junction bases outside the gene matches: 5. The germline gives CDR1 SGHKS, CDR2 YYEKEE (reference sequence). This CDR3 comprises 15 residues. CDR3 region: CASSTQGLAGDTQYF. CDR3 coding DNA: TGTGCCAGCAGCACCCAGGGACTAGCGGGAGATACGCAGTATTTT. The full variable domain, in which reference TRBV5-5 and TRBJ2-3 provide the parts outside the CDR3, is DAGVTQSPTHLIKTRGQQVTLRCSPISGHKSVSWYQQVLGQGPQFIFQYYEKEERGRGNFPDRFSARQFPNYSSELNVNALLLGDSALYLCASSTQGLAGDTQYFGPGTRLTVL.